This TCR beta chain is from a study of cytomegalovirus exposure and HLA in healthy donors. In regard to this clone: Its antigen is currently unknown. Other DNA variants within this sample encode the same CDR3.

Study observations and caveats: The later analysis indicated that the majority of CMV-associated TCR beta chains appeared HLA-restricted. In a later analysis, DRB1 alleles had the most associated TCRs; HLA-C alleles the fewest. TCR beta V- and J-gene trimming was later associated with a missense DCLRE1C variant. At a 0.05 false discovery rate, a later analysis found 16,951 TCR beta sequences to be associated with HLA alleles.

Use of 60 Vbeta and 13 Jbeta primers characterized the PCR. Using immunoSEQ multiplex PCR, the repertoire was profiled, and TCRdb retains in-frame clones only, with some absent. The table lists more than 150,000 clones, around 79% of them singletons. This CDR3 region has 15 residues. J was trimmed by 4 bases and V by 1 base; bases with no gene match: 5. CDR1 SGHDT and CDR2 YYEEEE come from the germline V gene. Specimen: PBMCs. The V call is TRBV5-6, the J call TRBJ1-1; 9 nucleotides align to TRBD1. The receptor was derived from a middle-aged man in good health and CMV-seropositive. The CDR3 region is CASSLRDRVLTEAFF. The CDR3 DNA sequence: TGTGCCAGCAGCTTGCGGGACAGGGTTCTCACTGAAGCTTTCTTT.